The 9 T cell receptor beta chains given below trace back to one sample, sequenced in a study of blood T cell repertoires in COVID-19. TCRdb's copy holds only in-frame clones and misses some; the assay was immunoSEQ multiplex PCR. Among around 100,000 clones listed, 70% to 85% were seen once. The sequenced material came from peripheral blood. The receptors were sampled from a woman older than 75 with active or convalescent COVID-19.

The CDR3 coding sequence is TGTGCCAGTAGTATCCTCCGGGACAGGGAAGGCTACACCTTC. It specifies CASSILRDREGYTF. The rearrangement uses TRBV19 and TRBJ1-2, with 9 bases fitting TRBD1. Germline V gene lookup returns CDR1 LNHDA and CDR2 SQIVND (reference sequence). With 3 bases clipped from V and 8 bases from J, the junction kept 7 bases outside the gene matches. The CDR3 covers 14 residues.

The chain combines TRBV9 with TRBJ1-1; possible D gene TRBD1, 6 bases. Germline CDR1 is SGDLS and CDR2 is YYNGEE. CDR3 length: 12 residues. Trimming stripped 2 bases from V and 9 bases from J, with 11 bases between. This chain's CDR3 is CASSVFTGKAFF. CDR3 sequence (DNA): TGTGCCAGCAGCGTGTTTACAGGGAAAGCTTTCTTT.

The J gene is TRBJ2-2, the V gene TRBV9, with TRBD1 matching 7 bases. The CDR3 has 17 amino acids. Trimming took 1 base from V and 1 from J; bases not matched to a gene: 7. The germline V gene encodes CDR1 SGDLS and CDR2 YYNGEE. Here the CDR3 reads CASSVKGGPGNTGELFF. CDR3 bases: TGTGCCAGCAGCGTAAAAGGGGGCCCGGGGAACACCGGGGAGCTGTTTTTT.

The chain links TRBV3-1 (or the pseudogene TRBV3-2) to TRBJ2-7; a weak D match, TRBD2 (5 bases). Germline CDR1 LGHDT, CDR2 YNNKEL (reference sequence). The CDR3 spans 17 residues. V was shortened by 3 bases and J by 1 base, with 19 bases between the two germline ends. CDR3 in DNA: TGTGCCAGCAGCCAGAGGGCTAGCTCATCTCGTTCCTACGAGCAGTACTTC. It specifies CASSQRASSSRSYEQYF.

The chain employs TRBV6-6 and TRBJ1-3, with D perhaps TRBD1 (6 bases). In germline, CDR1 is MNHNY, CDR2 SVGAGI (reference sequence). V shed 6 bases and J shed 0 bases, with 15 bases lying between them. The CDR3 consists of 16 residues. The CDR3 DNA reads TGTGCCAGCAGCTCCACAGGGTTCCCCTCTGGAAACACCATATATTTT. It specifies CASSSTGFPSGNTIYF.

The chain carries TRBV2 and TRBJ1-6; D is possibly TRBD1 (5 bases). V was clipped by 4 bases and J by 6 bases, with 13 bases between them. Germline V gives CDR1 SNHLY, CDR2 FYNNEI. The CDR3 has 15 amino acids. CDR3 DNA: TGTGCCAGCAGTGCGGGACGGAGGGTTAATTCACCCCTCCACTTT. Amino acid sequence: CASSAGRRVNSPLHF. Using reference TRBV2 and TRBJ1-6 for the parts outside the CDR3, the full variable domain is EPEVTQTPSHQVTQMGQEVILRCVPISNHLYFYWYRQILGQKVEFLVSFYNNEISEKSEIFDDQFSVERPDGSNFTLKIRSTKLEDSAMYFCASSAGRRVNSPLHFGNGTRLTVT.

This clone was seen only once. The chain recombines TRBV28 with TRBJ1-4; weak D call: TRBD1 (6 bases). The CDR3 extends over 13 amino acids. The V and J ends lost 2 bases and 5 bases respectively, with 6 bases between them. Germline V gives CDR1 MDHEN, CDR2 SYDVKM. In DNA form, the CDR3 reads TGTGCCAGCAGTTTAGACAGGAATGAAAAACTGTTTTTT. Translating gives CASSLDRNEKLFF.

The V call is TRBV27, the J call TRBJ1-5; D unresolved. CDR3 length: 13 amino acids. Per the germline V gene, CDR1 is MNHEY and CDR2 is SMNVEV (reference sequence). V shed 6 bases and J shed 7 bases, with 13 bases lying between them. CDR3 nucleotide sequence: TGTGCCAGCAGCTCCCAGAACGCCCAGCCCCAGCATTTT. Translated, it gives CASSSQNAQPQHF.

This chain uses TRBV7-2 with TRBJ1-2, with D possibly being TRBD1 (5 bases). The V end was cut by 4 bases, the J end by 4 bases, with 16 bases between. The CDR3 totals 15 residues. The germline gives CDR1 SGHTA, CDR2 FQGNSA. As DNA, the CDR3 is TGTGCCAGCAGCTCAGGAGGTGGAGGGGCCTATGGCTACACCTTC. Its protein product is CASSSGGGGAYGYTF.